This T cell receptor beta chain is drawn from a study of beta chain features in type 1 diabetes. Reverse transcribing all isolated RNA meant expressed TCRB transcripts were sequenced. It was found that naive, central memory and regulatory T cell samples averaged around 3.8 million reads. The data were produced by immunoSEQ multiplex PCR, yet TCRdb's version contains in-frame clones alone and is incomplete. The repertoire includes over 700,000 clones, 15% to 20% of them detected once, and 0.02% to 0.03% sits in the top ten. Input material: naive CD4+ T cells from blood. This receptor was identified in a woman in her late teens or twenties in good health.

The DNA of the CDR3 is TGTGCCAGCAGCGACCTCCGCGGCGGGAGGGCCGGAGATACGCAGTATTTT. The encoded protein is CASSDLRGGRAGDTQYF. The genes are TRBV7-2 and TRBJ2-3; 9 bases are shared with TRBD2. V was clipped by 5 bases and J by 5 bases; unmatched bases: 14. CDR3 length: 17 residues. The germline gives CDR1 SGHTA, CDR2 FQGNSA. Using reference TRBV7-2 and TRBJ2-3 for the parts outside the CDR3, the full variable domain is GAGVSQSPSNKVTEKGKDVELRCDPISGHTALYWYRQSLGQGLEFLIYFQGNSAPDKSGLPSDRFSAERTGGSVSTLTIQRTQQEDSAVYLCASSDLRGGRAGDTQYFGPGTRLTVL.